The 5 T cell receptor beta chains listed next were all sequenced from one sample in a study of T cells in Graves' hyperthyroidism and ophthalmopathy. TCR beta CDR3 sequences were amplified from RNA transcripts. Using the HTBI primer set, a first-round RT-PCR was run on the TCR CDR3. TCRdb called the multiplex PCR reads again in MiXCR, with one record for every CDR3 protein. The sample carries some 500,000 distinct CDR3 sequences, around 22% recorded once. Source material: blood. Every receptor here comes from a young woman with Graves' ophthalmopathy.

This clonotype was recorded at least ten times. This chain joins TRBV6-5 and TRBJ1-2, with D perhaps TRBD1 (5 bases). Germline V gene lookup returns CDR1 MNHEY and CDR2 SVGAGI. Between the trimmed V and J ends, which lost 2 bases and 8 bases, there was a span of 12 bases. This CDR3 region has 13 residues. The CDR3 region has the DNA TGTGCCAGCAGTTACGATAGCCAGGGCGGCTACACCTTC. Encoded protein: CASSYDSQGGYTF.

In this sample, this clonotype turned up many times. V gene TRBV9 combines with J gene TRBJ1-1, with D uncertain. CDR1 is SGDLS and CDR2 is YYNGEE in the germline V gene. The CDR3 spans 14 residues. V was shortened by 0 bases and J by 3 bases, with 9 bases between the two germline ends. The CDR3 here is CASSVVEGHTEAFF. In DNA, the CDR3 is TGTGCCAGCAGCGTAGTGGAAGGTCACACTGAAGCTTTCTTT.

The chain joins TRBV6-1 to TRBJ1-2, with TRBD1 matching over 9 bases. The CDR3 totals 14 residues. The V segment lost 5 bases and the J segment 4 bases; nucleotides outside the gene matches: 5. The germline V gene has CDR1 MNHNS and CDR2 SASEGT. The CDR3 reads CASSRRTGAYGYTF. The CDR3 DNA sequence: TGTGCCAGCAGTCGACGGACAGGGGCCTATGGCTACACCTTC.

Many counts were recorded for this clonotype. The CDR3 spells CASSASRNTEAFF. The CDR3 DNA is TGTGCCAGCTCGGCTTCACGGAACACTGAAGCTTTCTTT. The V and J genes are TRBV7-3 and TRBJ1-1; D gene unclear. The CDR3 contains 13 residues. Germline CDR1 and CDR2: SGHTA and FQGTGA. V was pared by 8 bases and J by 1 base, with 11 bases between.

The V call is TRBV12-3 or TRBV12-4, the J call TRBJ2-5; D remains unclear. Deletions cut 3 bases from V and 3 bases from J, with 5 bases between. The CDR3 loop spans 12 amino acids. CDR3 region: CASSFFEETQYF. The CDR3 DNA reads TGTGCCAGCAGTTTTTTCGAAGAGACCCAGTACTTC.